The text below deals with one T cell receptor (beta chain). Its matching antigen is unknown. CDR1 and CDR2 (germline): MDHEN, SYDVKM. V was pared by 6 bases and J by 3 bases, with 11 bases between. The CDR3 length is 13 residues. The data were obtained in a study of T cells after yellow fever vaccination. For the study at large: Low-cell-number fractions underwent preparation using SMART-Seq v4 Ultra Low Input. Study-level findings and limits: On re-exposure, the response was weaker but peaked faster, at day 5 versus 15. The CD4 compartment and the CD8 compartment contained a small share of clonotypes in common.

In making TCR cDNA, 5'RACE template switching added a universal primer site and UMIs to it. MiXCR, applied by TCRdb to the 5' RACE reads, yields one record per CDR3 protein. The sample includes approximately 160,000 distinct CDR3 sequences, about a tenth seen only once; the top ten take approximately 39%. The clonotype originates from a man younger than 30 who received the YFV17D yellow fever vaccine. Sequencing was performed on CD8+ T cells sorted from PBMCs, taken 45 days after the yellow fever booster vaccination. V usage is TRBV28 and J usage is TRBJ1-2; D gene uncertain. CDR3 sequence: CASSPGSYYGYTF. In DNA, the CDR3 is TGTGCCAGCAGCCCCGGGTCTTACTATGGCTACACCTTC.